The T cell receptor beta chain described here comes from a study of cytomegalovirus exposure and HLA in healthy donors. Study findings and constraints: Presence/absence analysis assumed near-uniform sequencing depth across donors.

Comment on this clone: Its antigen remains unidentified.

CDR1 is SGHTA, CDR2 FQGNSA, per germline. The CDR3 has 16 residues. The ends were cut back, 3 bases at V and 2 bases at J, with 14 bases in the middle. It was with 60 Vbeta and 13 Jbeta primers that the PCR ran. Profiled with immunoSEQ multiplex PCR; TCRdb holds only in-frame clones, not every one. The sample consists of 100,000 or so clones, 65% to 85% of them appearing once. The chain recombines TRBV7-2 with TRBJ1-5; D remains unclear. Sequences were obtained from PBMCs. The source is a woman in her thirties or forties in good health and CMV-seronegative. Written as DNA, the CDR3 is TGTGCCAGCAGCTTCCGAGGTAGTCTCGGCAATCAGCCCCAGCATTTT. Protein sequence: CASSFRGSLGNQPQHF.